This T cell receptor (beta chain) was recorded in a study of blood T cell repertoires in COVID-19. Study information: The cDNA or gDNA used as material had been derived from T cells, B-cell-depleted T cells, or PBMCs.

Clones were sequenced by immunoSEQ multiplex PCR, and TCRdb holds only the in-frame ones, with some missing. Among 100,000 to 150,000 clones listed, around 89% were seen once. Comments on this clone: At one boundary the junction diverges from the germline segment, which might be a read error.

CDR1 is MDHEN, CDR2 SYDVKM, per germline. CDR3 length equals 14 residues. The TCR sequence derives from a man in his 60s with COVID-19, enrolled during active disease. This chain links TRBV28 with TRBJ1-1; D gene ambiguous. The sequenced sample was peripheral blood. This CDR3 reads CASSLSGLKTEAFF. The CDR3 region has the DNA TGTGCCAGCAGTTTAAGTGGGCTGAAGACTGAAGCTTTCTTT. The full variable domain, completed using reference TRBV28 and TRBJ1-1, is DVKVTQSSRYLVKRTGEKVFLECVQDMDHENMFWYRQDPGLGLRLIYFSYDVKMKEKGDIPEGYSVSREKKERFSLILESASTNQTSMYLCASSLSGLKTEAFFGQGTRLTVV.